These T cell receptor beta chains were read from a single sample in a study of shared clonotypes between healthy human individuals. The protocol was immunoSEQ multiplex PCR, while the TCRdb copy is restricted to in-frame clones and leaves out a portion. The data show roughly 2,000,000 clones, about 95% seen once. The material sequenced was naive CD8+ T cells sorted from blood. Every receptor here comes from a man aged 18-30 years in good health. The CDR3 runs from the conserved cysteine through the conserved F or W. Each record gives: J gene, clone size, V gene, CDR3 length, D gene, CDR3 DNA, CDR3 protein. D genes are given only for firm matches. Part of the rows lack a size; the others show once, few, many or a class for expanded clones.

J gene: TRBJ2-5; clone size: NA; V gene: TRBV5-5; CDR3 length: 13; D gene: NA; CDR3 DNA: TGTGCCAGCAGCTTGTCGGACCAAGAGACCCAGTACTTC; CDR3 protein: CASSLSDQETQYF
J gene: TRBJ2-2; clone size: NA; V gene: TRBV7-3; CDR3 length: 13; D gene: NA; CDR3 DNA: TGTGCCAGCAGCGCCCCGGACAGCGGGGAGCTGTTTTTT; CDR3 protein: CASSAPDSGELFF
J gene: TRBJ1-5; clone size: NA; V gene: TRBV6-6; CDR3 length: 13; D gene: NA; CDR3 DNA: TGTGCCAGCAGTCCACAGGGCGGTCAGCCCCAGCATTTT; CDR3 protein: CASSPQGGQPQHF
J gene: TRBJ2-7; clone size: NA; V gene: TRBV27; CDR3 length: 14; D gene: TRBD1; CDR3 DNA: TGTGCCAGCAGTCACGGGACAGGGGACTACGAGCAGTACTTC; CDR3 protein: CASSHGTGDYEQYF
J gene: TRBJ2-2; clone size: NA; V gene: TRBV6-5; CDR3 length: 16; D gene: NA; CDR3 DNA: TGTGCCAGCAGTTACTCAACGGGAGAGGTCACCGGGGAGCTGTTTTTT; CDR3 protein: CASSYSTGEVTGELFF
J gene: TRBJ2-7; clone size: NA; V gene: TRBV7-8; CDR3 length: 14; D gene: TRBD1; CDR3 DNA: TGTGCCAGCAGCCGGGACAGTTGGGGCTACGAGCAGTACTTC; CDR3 protein: CASSRDSWGYEQYF
J gene: TRBJ2-7; clone size: NA; V gene: TRBV4-1; CDR3 length: 15; D gene: TRBD2; CDR3 DNA: TGCGCCAGCAGCCAAGAAGTAGGGACTAGCGGGAGTGGGGACTTC; CDR3 protein: CASSQEVGTSGSGDF
J gene: TRBJ1-2; clone size: NA; V gene: TRBV27; CDR3 length: 17; D gene: TRBD1; CDR3 DNA: TGTGCCAGCAGCCCAACCCCGGGACAGGGATCTTATTATGGCTACACCTTC; CDR3 protein: CASSPTPGQGSYYGYTF
J gene: TRBJ2-7; clone size: few; V gene: TRBV19; CDR3 length: 14; D gene: NA; CDR3 DNA: TGTGCCAGTAGTCCCGCCCTAGGCGAGTACGAGCAGTACTTC; CDR3 protein: CASSPALGEYEQYF
J gene: TRBJ1-2; clone size: NA; V gene: TRBV13; CDR3 length: 16; D gene: TRBD1; CDR3 DNA: TGTGCCAGCAGCTTAGGGGGACAGGGGGTACGGTATGGCTACACCTTC; CDR3 protein: CASSLGGQGVRYGYTF
J gene: TRBJ1-2; clone size: NA; V gene: TRBV18; CDR3 length: 14; D gene: NA; CDR3 DNA: TGTGCCAGCTCACCTAAGACGACGGGCTATGGCTACACCTTC; CDR3 protein: CASSPKTTGYGYTF
J gene: TRBJ2-7; clone size: NA; V gene: TRBV15; CDR3 length: 15; D gene: TRBD1; CDR3 DNA: TGTGCCACCAGCACAATAGGGACAGGGGCTCACGAGCAGTACTTC; CDR3 protein: CATSTIGTGAHEQYF
J gene: TRBJ1-4; clone size: NA; V gene: TRBV4-2; CDR3 length: 16; D gene: TRBD1; CDR3 DNA: TGTGCCAGCAGCCAACGTAAAGGGGGCATCAATGAAAAACTGTTTTTT; CDR3 protein: CASSQRKGGINEKLFF
J gene: TRBJ2-7; clone size: NA; V gene: TRBV9; CDR3 length: 14; D gene: NA; CDR3 DNA: TGTGCCAGCAGCGTAGGTCCAGGTGCCTACGAGCAGTACTTC; CDR3 protein: CASSVGPGAYEQYF
J gene: TRBJ2-5; clone size: NA; V gene: TRBV4-3; CDR3 length: 15; D gene: NA; CDR3 DNA: TGCGCCAGCAGCCAAGATTCTACAGCACAAGAGACCCAGTACTTC; CDR3 protein: CASSQDSTAQETQYF
J gene: TRBJ2-7; clone size: NA; V gene: TRBV5-1; CDR3 length: 14; D gene: NA; CDR3 DNA: TGCGCCAGCAGCTTGTCACAGGGAAAAGACGAGCAGTACTTC; CDR3 protein: CASSLSQGKDEQYF
J gene: TRBJ2-7; clone size: once; V gene: TRBV7-8; CDR3 length: 17; D gene: NA; CDR3 DNA: TGTGCCAGCAGCTTACATTTCGGGAGTCCCCCTTCGGACGAGCAGTACTTC; CDR3 protein: CASSLHFGSPPSDEQYF
J gene: TRBJ2-7; clone size: NA; V gene: TRBV10-3; CDR3 length: 11; D gene: NA; CDR3 DNA: TGTGCCATCGGTGAGGGGTACGAGCAGTACTTC; CDR3 protein: CAIGEGYEQYF
J gene: TRBJ1-1; clone size: NA; V gene: TRBV19; CDR3 length: 13; D gene: NA; CDR3 DNA: TGTGCCACCCGCAGTTTTATGAACACTGAAGCTTTCTTT; CDR3 protein: CATRSFMNTEAFF
J gene: TRBJ2-7; clone size: NA; V gene: TRBV19; CDR3 length: 15; D gene: TRBD1; CDR3 DNA: TGTGCCAGTAGTATAGGCACAGGGGCCTCCTACGAGCAGTACTTC; CDR3 protein: CASSIGTGASYEQYF
J gene: TRBJ2-1; clone size: once; V gene: TRBV5-4; CDR3 length: 15; D gene: TRBD2; CDR3 DNA: TGTGCCAGCAGCTTGTCGGTGGCGGGAGCAGGCGAGCAGTTCTTC; CDR3 protein: CASSLSVAGAGEQFF
J gene: TRBJ1-2; clone size: NA; V gene: TRBV4-3; CDR3 length: 16; D gene: TRBD1; CDR3 DNA: TGCGCCAGCAGCCAAGAGGAGGGGGCCCGGGGCTATGGCTACACCTTC; CDR3 protein: CASSQEEGARGYGYTF